This T cell receptor beta chain was recovered during a study of early T cells in non-severe SARS-CoV-2 infection. This clonotype was observed a few times. Using its own MiXCR run on the 5' RACE reads, TCRdb lists one record per CDR3 protein. The sample yields about 61,000 distinct CDR3 sequences, roughly a tenth seen once. CDR1 and CDR2 (germline): KGHSH, LQKENI. Unmatched junction bases numbered 5, after V lost 2 bases and J lost 5 bases. CDR3 length: 16 residues. The source of this sequence is an adult who was a healthcare worker with PCR-confirmed SARS-CoV-2 infection or an uninfected control (not recorded which). Sequenced: whole blood. The V and J genes are TRBV18 and TRBJ1-6; TRBD1 aligns across 8 bases. CDR3 sequence: CASSPTPDRDNSPLHF. CDR3 coding DNA: TGTGCCAGCTCACCAACTCCGGACAGGGATAATTCACCCCTCCACTTT.